This T cell receptor (beta chain) was obtained from a study of blood T cell repertoires in COVID-19. Study details: T cells, B-cell-depleted T cells, or PBMCs provided the cDNA or gDNA that served as material.

Under the authors' procedure: Amplified reference gene primers provided the basis for estimating nucleated cell counts. TCRdb's copy holds only in-frame clones and misses some; the assay was immunoSEQ multiplex PCR. The V and J calls and the clone size are those of that table, but D and trimming were determined from the DNA. The table includes approximately 170,000 clones, around 74% detected once. Germline V gene data show CDR1 as MNHEY and CDR2 as SVGAGI. This CDR3 spans 14 amino acids. Germline trimming cut 6 bases from V and 1 base from J; bases unmatched to any gene: 5. The table lists this clone with a few counts. The sample contains more than one DNA sequence encoding this CDR3.

The clonotype originates from a woman aged 80 or older with acute or convalescent COVID-19. Specimen: peripheral blood. The rearrangement uses TRBV6-5 and TRBJ2-7; the match to TRBD2 covers 8 bases. The CDR3 sequence is CASSTTSGSYEQYF. The CDR3 DNA sequence: TGTGCCAGCAGCACTACTAGCGGTTCCTACGAGCAGTACTTC.